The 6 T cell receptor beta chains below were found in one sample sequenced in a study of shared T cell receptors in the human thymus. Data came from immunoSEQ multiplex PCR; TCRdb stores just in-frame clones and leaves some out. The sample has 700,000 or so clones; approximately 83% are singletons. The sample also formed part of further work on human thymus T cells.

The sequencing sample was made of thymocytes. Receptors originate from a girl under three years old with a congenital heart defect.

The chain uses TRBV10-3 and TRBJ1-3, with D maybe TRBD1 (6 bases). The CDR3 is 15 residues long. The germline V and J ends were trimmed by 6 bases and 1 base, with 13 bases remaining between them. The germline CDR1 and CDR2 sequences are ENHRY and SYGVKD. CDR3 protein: CAISLHRVSGNTIYF. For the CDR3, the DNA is TGTGCCATCAGCCTCCACAGGGTGTCTGGAAACACCATATATTTT.

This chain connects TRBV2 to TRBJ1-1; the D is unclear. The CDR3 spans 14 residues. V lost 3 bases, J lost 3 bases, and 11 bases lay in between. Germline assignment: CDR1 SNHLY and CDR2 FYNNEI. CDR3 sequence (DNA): TGTGCCAGCAGTGATGAGGGTTGGGACACTGAAGCTTTCTTT. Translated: CASSDEGWDTEAFF.

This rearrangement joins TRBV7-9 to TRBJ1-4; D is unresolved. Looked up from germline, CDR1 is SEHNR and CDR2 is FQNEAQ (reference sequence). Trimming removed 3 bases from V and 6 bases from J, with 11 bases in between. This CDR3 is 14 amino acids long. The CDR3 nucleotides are TGTGCCAGCAGCTTTTTGGGCAGATATGAAAAACTGTTTTTT. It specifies CASSFLGRYEKLFF.

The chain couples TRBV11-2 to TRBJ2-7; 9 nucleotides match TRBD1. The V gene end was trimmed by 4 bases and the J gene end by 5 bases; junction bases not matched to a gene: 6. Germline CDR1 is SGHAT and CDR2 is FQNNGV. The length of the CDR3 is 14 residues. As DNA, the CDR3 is TGTGCCAGCAGCTCCGGGACAGGGTTCGACGAGCAGTACTTC. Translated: CASSSGTGFDEQYF.

The CDR3 sequence: CAWTSDRGREAFF. DNA of the CDR3: TGTGCCTGGACTAGTGACAGGGGGCGAGAAGCTTTCTTT. The chain couples TRBV30 to TRBJ1-1, with 10 positions matching TRBD1. This CDR3 is built from 13 residues. J gave up 8 bases and V 4 bases, and 7 bases lay outside the gene matches. The germline gives CDR1 GTSNPN, CDR2 SVGIG (reference sequence).

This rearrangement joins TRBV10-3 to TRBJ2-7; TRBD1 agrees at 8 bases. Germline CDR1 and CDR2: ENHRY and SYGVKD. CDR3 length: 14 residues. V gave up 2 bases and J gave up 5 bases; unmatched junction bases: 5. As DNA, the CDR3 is TGTGCCATCAGTGAGGCCGGGACAGGCCACGAGCAGTACTTC. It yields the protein CAISEAGTGHEQYF.